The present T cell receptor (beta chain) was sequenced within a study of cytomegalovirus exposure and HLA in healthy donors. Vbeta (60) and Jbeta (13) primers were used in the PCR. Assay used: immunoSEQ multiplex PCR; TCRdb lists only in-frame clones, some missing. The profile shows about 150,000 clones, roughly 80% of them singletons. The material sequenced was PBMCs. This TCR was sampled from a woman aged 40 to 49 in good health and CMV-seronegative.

This CDR3 reads CASSILDRGNYGYTF. Here the CDR3 DNA reads TGTGCCAGCAGCATACTAGACAGGGGAAACTATGGCTACACCTTC. The chain combines TRBV13 with TRBJ1-2; 8 positions match TRBD1. The V gene's germline CDR1 is PRHDT and CDR2 FYEKMQ (reference sequence). With V trimmed by 5 bases and J by 2 bases, 7 bases remained unmatched. The CDR3 loop spans 15 amino acids.